The subject of this entry is one T cell receptor beta chain. The antigen this receptor binds is unknown. No quality values exist for individual bases; no much larger clone is one base distant. The CDR3 spans 16 residues, from the cysteine through the phenylalanine. The read is trimmed to its CDR3 DNA, 48 bases read in frame from base 1. The germline ends are 16 bases apart after V is trimmed by 7 bases and J by 0 bases. CDR1 and CDR2 (MNHEY, SMNVEV) derive from the germline V gene (reference sequence). These data are taken from a study of identical twins (dated by TCRdb to 2015 to 2016). With respect to the entire study: To test whether fetal clonotypes persist, this study deep-sequenced TCR alpha and beta repertoires from monozygotic twins, from unrelated adults of various ages, and from cord blood. Replicate twin experiments were performed at different times using different library preparation protocols to rule out contamination. Results and caveats for the whole study, not just this receptor: The excess sharing between twins in beta out-of-frame sequences was weaker because fewer shared sequences reduced the signal-to-noise ratio. Because the same donors could not be followed over many years, conclusions were based on cross-sectional statistical analysis. Compared with coincidental sharing between unrelated individuals, out-of-frame TCR alpha sequences shared between twins had an excess of sequences with low generation probability. Invariant T cells such as MAIT and iNKT could partly confound zero-insertion analyses, although diverse VJ usage argued against such confounding for most clonotypes. Abundant cord blood beta clonotypes had fewer insertions, young adult naive repertoires showed a similar but weaker trend, and memory repertoires showed no such trend. Out-of-frame TCR alpha sharing in monozygotic twins was systematically underestimated by recombination models, whereas sharing between unrelated individuals was in agreement with the recombination models.

All donors were healthy Caucasians. The twin cohort consisted of three pairs of female monozygotic twins, all aged about 18 to 29 years. CD4+ and CD8+ T cell populations were isolated with positive isolation kits from Invitrogen. Library preparation employed 5' RACE. The sequencer was an Illumina HiSeq 2000. A universal primer binding site was added through template switching, and the final cDNA carried a unique molecular identifier so that TCR cDNA molecules could be counted accurately. First-strand cDNA for TCR alpha and beta chains was synthesized from specific primers in the conserved constant-segment region. To control for contamination, every cDNA library was double barcoded, receiving both a SMART-Mk sample barcode and Illumina barcodes. TruSeq adapter sequences and Illumina sample barcodes were added in two successive PCR steps. The Illumina HiSeq platform was used with custom primers to sequence TCR alpha and beta cDNA libraries. The original methods were these. MiGEC processed the raw reads to extract unique molecular identifiers, while MiXCR was used to determine the CDR3 positions. Recombination models were inferred per individual with the repgenHMM and IGoR tools using an EM algorithm. The analysis of shared clonotypes was done with the tcR package in R, with sharing normalized by the product of cloneset sizes. Out-of-frame nonproductive sequences were analyzed to study raw recombination free of thymic and clonal selection effects. The raw public reads went through TCRdb reprocessing: fastp at Q25, MiXCR clone calling, in-frame beta chains kept. Each record represents a unique CDR3 protein, reported with the most common genes and DNA among its rows. TCRdb's processing, not the study's, gives the V and J calls here. The sample profile shows 270,000 or so distinct CDR3 sequences; about 8.9% of them were found once. The ten largest clones represent roughly 3% of the sample.

These records were also assigned to another study, of yellow fever vaccine responses in identical twins. Reported in the second study: The T cell response to vaccination in identical twins was reported by the authors to appear partly convergent and partly personalized. In identical twins, the study followed T cell clones that responded to the vaccine with precision.

This TCR derives from a woman aged 18-29 years in good health. The rearranged segments are TRBV27 and TRBJ2-1, with the D segment identity uncertain. Material for sequencing was CD8+ T cells sorted from blood. The DNA sequence is as follows: TGTGCCAGCACTCCGGCCTCCTTGAGCTCCTACAATGAGCAGTTCTTC. Its translation reads: CASTPASLSSYNEQFF.